The 14 T cell receptor beta chains presented below share a single source sample, sequenced in a study of T cells in Graves' hyperthyroidism and ophthalmopathy. Regions amplified from RNA transcripts were the TCR beta CDR3 regions. In the first-round RT-PCR of the TCR CDR3, the HTBI primer set was used. TCRdb reprocessed the multiplex PCR reads with MiXCR, giving one entry per CDR3 protein. The sample includes hundreds of thousands of distinct CDR3 sequences, roughly 19% seen only once; the top ten take under 40%. The sample comprised blood. The receptors derive from a man in his forties or fifties with Graves' ophthalmopathy.

The V and J genes are TRBV19 and TRBJ1-1; unclear D gene. The germline CDR1 and CDR2 sequences are LNHDA and SQIVND (reference sequence). The CDR3 contains 14 residues. V gave up 3 bases and J gave up 8 bases, with 16 bases separating them. The CDR3 here is CASSIPSGGAEAFF. The CDR3 coding sequence is TGTGCCAGTAGTATCCCCTCGGGTGGAGCCGAAGCTTTCTTT.

This clonotype was recorded many times. CDR3: CASSPRTGAHNEQFF. The CDR3, as DNA: TGTGCCAGCAGTCCTCGGACAGGGGCCCACAATGAGCAGTTCTTC. The chain is built from TRBV28 and TRBJ2-1; 9 bases fit TRBD1. CDR1 and CDR2 (germline): MDHEN, SYDVKM. V dropped 5 bases and J dropped 5; count of bases not matched to a gene: 7. The CDR3 length is 15 residues.

This clonotype was seen a handful of times. The chain recombines TRBV13 with TRBJ1-2; the match to TRBD1 covers 7 bases. Losses at the gene ends were 5 bases for V and 1 base for J; bases not matched to a gene: 4. Looked up from germline, CDR1 is PRHDT and CDR2 is FYEKMQ (reference sequence). The CDR3 runs 14 residues. The CDR3 loop is CASSPGTVNYGYTF. The CDR3, as DNA: TGTGCCAGCAGCCCCGGGACAGTTAACTATGGCTACACCTTC. The whole variable domain, filled in from reference TRBV13 and TRBJ1-2, reads AAGVIQSPRHLIKEKRETATLKCYPIPRHDTVYWYQQGPGQDPQFLISFYEKMQSDKGSIPDRFSAQQFSDYHSELNMSSLELGDSALYFCASSPGTVNYGYTFGSGTRLTVV.

There are a few counts of this clonotype. V gene TRBV5-1 combines with J gene TRBJ2-3; D is perhaps TRBD2 (5 bases). This CDR3 has 15 residues. Germline CDR1 and CDR2: SGHRS and YFSETQ. Trimming shortened V by 0 bases and J by 4 bases, and 12 bases separated the two germline ends. The CDR3 is CASSLAGYGPDTQYF. The CDR3 DNA reads TGCGCCAGCAGCTTGGCGGGATACGGTCCAGATACGCAGTATTTT.

The chain is built from TRBV27 and TRBJ2-7; perhaps TRBD1 as D (6 bases). Deletions cut 3 bases from V and 4 bases from J, with 10 bases between. Germline assignment: CDR1 MNHEY and CDR2 SMNVEV (reference sequence). The CDR3 has 13 residues. Here the CDR3 DNA reads TGTGCCAGCAGTTTGCGGCAGGGGTACGAGCAGTACTTC. Protein: CASSLRQGYEQYF.

This clonotype was counted at least ten times. J is TRBJ2-1 and V is TRBV28, with D possibly being TRBD2 (6 bases). The CDR3 length is 11 residues. Trimming took off 9 bases at V and 9 bases at J, with 12 bases between the two ends. Germline lookup yields CDR1 MDHEN and CDR2 SYDVKM. The CDR3 region is CASYNGGEQFF. CDR3 nucleotides: TGTGCCAGTTATAACGGGGGTGAGCAGTTCTTC.

This chain connects TRBV2 to TRBJ2-7; D is undetermined. Trimming pared 5 bases from V and 4 bases from J, leaving 18 bases between. This CDR3 comprises 15 residues. Germline CDR1 SNHLY, CDR2 FYNNEI. CDR3 residues: CASSLRSLGPYEQYF. CDR3 DNA: TGTGCCAGCAGTTTAAGGAGCCTGGGTCCGTACGAGCAGTACTTC.

This chain links TRBV19 with TRBJ1-5; D possibly corresponds to TRBD1 (5 bases). V was shortened by 5 bases and J by 5 bases, with 19 bases between the two germline ends. The CDR3 runs 16 residues. Germline CDR1 is LNHDA and CDR2 is SQIVND (reference sequence). CDR3 DNA: TGTGCCAGTAGTCTCACCCCCTCGGGGGAATATCAGCCCCAGCATTTT. Protein: CASSLTPSGEYQPQHF. The whole variable domain, filled in from reference TRBV19 and TRBJ1-5, reads DGGITQSPKYLFRKEGQNVTLSCEQNLNHDAMYWYRQDPGQGLRLIYYSQIVNDFQKGDIAEGYSVSREKKESFPLTVTSAQKNPTAFYLCASSLTPSGEYQPQHFGDGTRLSIL.

This clonotype has ten or more counts. This sequence joins TRBV7-9 and TRBJ1-1; no clear D gene. The CDR3 sequence is 15 residues long. Germline V gene sequence: CDR1 SEHNR, CDR2 FQNEAQ (reference sequence). V lost 1 base and J lost 0, with 9 bases in between. The CDR3 spells CASSLVGQLNTEAFF. The CDR3 DNA is TGTGCCAGCAGCTTAGTAGGGCAGTTGAACACTGAAGCTTTCTTT.

This clonotype has at least ten counts. This chain uses TRBV30 with TRBJ1-2, with 7 positions matching TRBD1. The CDR3 length is 14 residues. Trimming cost V 4 bases and J 5 bases; bases outside gene matches: 10. The V gene's germline CDR1 is GTSNPN and CDR2 SVGIG (reference sequence). The CDR3 sequence: CAWKRQGLGYGYTF. CDR3 nucleotides: TGTGCCTGGAAAAGACAGGGTCTCGGGTATGGCTACACCTTC.

This clonotype was seen ten or more times. The gene calls are TRBV7-3 and TRBJ2-5, with D perhaps assigned TRBD1 or TRBD2 (6 bases each). Germline V gives CDR1 SGHTA, CDR2 FQGTGA. The CDR3 is 13 amino acids. The ends were cut back, 5 bases at V and 2 bases at J, with 9 bases in the middle. The CDR3 nucleotides are TGTGCCAGCAGCGGGGGGCCACAAGAGACCCAGTACTTC. Protein: CASSGGPQETQYF. Complete variable domain (other parts from reference TRBV7-3 and TRBJ2-5): GAGVSQTPSNKVTEKGKYVELRCDPISGHTALYWYRQSLGQGPEFLIYFQGTGAADDSGLPNDRFFAVRPEGSVSTLKIQRTERGDSAVYLCASSGGPQETQYFGPGTRLLVL.

This clonotype was detected many times. The CDR3 coding sequence is TGTGCCATCGGTTCCGGGACTAGCGGGCTACCAAGCACAGATACGCAGTATTTT. Amino acids: CAIGSGTSGLPSTDTQYF. The chain recombines TRBV2 with TRBJ2-3, with 12 bases that match TRBD2. J gave up 0 bases and V 10 bases, and 14 bases lay outside the gene matches. Looked up from germline, CDR1 is SNHLY and CDR2 is FYNNEI. CDR3 length equals 18 residues.

This clonotype was counted only a few times. The rearrangement links TRBV2 to TRBJ2-5; the D is unclear. The CDR3 extends over 15 amino acids. Germline values: CDR1 SNHLY, CDR2 FYNNEI. Between the trimmed V and J ends, which lost 6 bases and 5 bases, there was a span of 19 bases. CDR3: CASSLGRRGGETQYF. The CDR3 region has the DNA TGTGCCAGCAGCCTAGGACGGAGAGGTGGGGAGACCCAGTACTTC. Based on the CDR3 plus reference TRBV2 and TRBJ2-5, the full variable domain is EPEVTQTPSHQVTQMGQEVILRCVPISNHLYFYWYRQILGQKVEFLVSFYNNEISEKSEIFDDQFSVERPDGSNFTLKIRSTKLEDSAMYFCASSLGRRGGETQYFGPGTRLLVL.

This clonotype was detected only once. Possible read error: a much larger clone is one base away. The final CDR3 position lacks the conserved phenylalanine or tryptophan, pointing to a likely read error. The V gene is TRBV30, the J gene TRBJ1-1; D is undetermined. The CDR3 covers 13 residues. Germline V gives CDR1 GTSNPN, CDR2 SVGIG (reference sequence). Trimming removed 7 bases from V and 4 bases from J, with 16 bases in between. The CDR3 loop reads CASGRGGSTEAFL. Here the CDR3 DNA reads TGTGCCTCAGGCCGGGGAGGGAGCACTGAAGCTTTCCTT.